One and the same sample provided the 6 T cell receptor beta chains below, sequenced in a study of blood T cells in healthy people across ages. Using a J-beta primer mix together with a sample-barcoded 5' primer, a second PCR was run for about 6 to 12 cycles. Using its own MiXCR run on the 5' RACE reads, TCRdb lists one record per CDR3 protein. The sample lists approximately 600,000 distinct CDR3 sequences; around 54% were seen once. The sequencing input was blood. These receptors were collected from a man in his 60s in good health.

V and J are TRBV10-1 and TRBJ2-5; 7 bases map to TRBD2. Germline V gene sequence: CDR1 WNHNN, CDR2 SYGVQD (reference sequence). The CDR3 consists of 12 residues. The CDR3 bases are TGCGCAGCCGGGAGGCGACAAGAGACCCAGTACTTC. It specifies CAAGRRQETQYF.

The J gene is TRBJ2-4, the V gene TRBV18; D not resolved. Germline lookup yields CDR1 KGHSH and CDR2 LQKENI. This CDR3 spans 12 amino acids. Trimming shortened V by 5 bases and J by 2 bases, and 4 bases separated the two germline ends. CDR3: CASSYPKNIQYF. Written as DNA, the CDR3 is TGTGCCAGCTCATATCCCAAAAACATTCAGTACTTC.

This clonotype was detected a few times. CDR3: CASRGGAGNEQFF. The CDR3 nucleotides read TGTGCCAGCAGGGGGGGGGCCGGGAATGAGCAGTTCTTC. V and J are TRBV9 and TRBJ2-1; possible D gene TRBD2, 7 bases. CDR3 length: 13 residues. Germline CDR1 SGDLS, CDR2 YYNGEE. V was clipped by 5 bases and J by 7 bases, with 13 bases between them.

J is TRBJ2-3 and V is TRBV7-7, with 8 bases aligning to TRBD1. Germline CDR1 is SSHAT and CDR2 is FNYEAQ (reference sequence). Losses at the gene ends were 6 bases for V and 2 bases for J; bases not matched to a gene: 4. This CDR3 contains 14 residues. The CDR3 nucleotides read TGTGCCAGCAGTGACAGGGGCACCACAGATACGCAGTATTTT. It codes for CASSDRGTTDTQYF.

The chain joins TRBV28 to TRBJ1-2, with unresolved D. The germline CDR1 and CDR2 sequences are MDHEN and SYDVKM. V shed 6 bases and J shed 8 bases, with 22 bases lying between them. This CDR3 spans 15 amino acids. CDR3 sequence (DNA): TGTGCCAGCAGCAACCGGGATCGAGGTCTCTACGGCTACACCTTC. It codes for CASSNRDRGLYGYTF.

The chain employs TRBV6-4 and TRBJ2-3, with a tentative D call TRBD1 (6 bases). V lost 4 bases to trimming and J lost 5 bases, with 16 bases between them. The CDR3 covers 15 residues. Germline-derived CDR1 and CDR2 are MRHNA and SNTAGT. As DNA, the CDR3 is TGTGCCAGCAGTGCGTTTTGGGGGCGTGGAGATACGCAGTATTTT. It codes for CASSAFWGRGDTQYF.